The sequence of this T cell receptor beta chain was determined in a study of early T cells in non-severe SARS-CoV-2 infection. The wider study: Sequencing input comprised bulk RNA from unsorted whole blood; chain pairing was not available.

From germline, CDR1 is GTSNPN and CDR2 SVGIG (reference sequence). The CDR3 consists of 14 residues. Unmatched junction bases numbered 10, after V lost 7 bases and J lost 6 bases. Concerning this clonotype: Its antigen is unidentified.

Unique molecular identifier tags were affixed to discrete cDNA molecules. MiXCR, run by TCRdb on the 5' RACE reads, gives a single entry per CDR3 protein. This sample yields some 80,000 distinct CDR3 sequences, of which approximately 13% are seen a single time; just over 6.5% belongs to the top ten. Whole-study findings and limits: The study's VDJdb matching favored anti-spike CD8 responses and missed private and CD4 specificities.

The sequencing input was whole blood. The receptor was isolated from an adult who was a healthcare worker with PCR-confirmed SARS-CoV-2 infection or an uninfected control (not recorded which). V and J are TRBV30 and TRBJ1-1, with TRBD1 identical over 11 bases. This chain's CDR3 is CASSGQGGLPEAFF. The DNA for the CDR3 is TGTGCCTCCTCGGGACAGGGGGGTTTGCCTGAAGCTTTCTTT.